This is a list of T cell receptor beta chains from one sample in a study of blood T cells in healthy people across ages. TCRdb passed the 5' RACE reads through MiXCR, listing each CDR3 protein once. The table has fewer than 800,000 distinct CDR3 sequences, around 25% seen once. These records were also assigned to another study, of T cells of mothers and their children.

The sample comprised blood. Source of these receptors: a boy between 10 and 17 years old in good health. Both conserved end residues are part of each CDR3.

v_call: TRBV6-1; j_call: TRBJ2-1; cdr3_aa: CASSELGLAGVNPYNEQFF
v_call: TRBV20-1; j_call: TRBJ2-7; cdr3_aa: CSADPTSPGHEQYF
v_call: TRBV7-7; j_call: TRBJ2-1; cdr3_aa: CASSLDGTISYNEQFF
v_call: TRBV19; j_call: TRBJ1-1; cdr3_aa: CASSPHRDRGPSAEAFF
v_call: TRBV20-1; j_call: TRBJ2-3; cdr3_aa: CSASRLPLVTDTQYF
v_call: TRBV6-6; j_call: TRBJ1-1; cdr3_aa: CASSYPGRDGAAFF
v_call: TRBV7-9; j_call: TRBJ2-7; cdr3_aa: CASSKTPTPYEQYF
v_call: TRBV4-3; j_call: TRBJ2-3; cdr3_aa: CASSQDSGLGADTQYF
v_call: TRBV7-2; j_call: TRBJ1-4; cdr3_aa: CASSPTIEREKLFF
v_call: TRBV10-3; j_call: NA; cdr3_aa: CAISDPLAGGLNEQFF
v_call: TRBV5-1; j_call: TRBJ2-6; cdr3_aa: CASSLRGGGSGANVLTF
v_call: TRBV29-1; j_call: TRBJ1-1; cdr3_aa: CSVVQGQTEAFF
v_call: TRBV28; j_call: TRBJ2-6; cdr3_aa: CASSFLVGDTRSGANVLTF
v_call: TRBV7-6; j_call: NA; cdr3_aa: CASSEIAGLIYEQYF
v_call: TRBV29-1; j_call: TRBJ1-1; cdr3_aa: CSVGKGRTEAFF
v_call: TRBV7-2; j_call: NA; cdr3_aa: CASSLRGLAGGMQTQYF
v_call: TRBV28; j_call: TRBJ2-7; cdr3_aa: CASSLRTSGINEQYF
v_call: TRBV11-2; j_call: NA; cdr3_aa: CASRSHGQPEQFF
v_call: TRBV5-6; j_call: TRBJ2-3; cdr3_aa: CASSRTGTAITDTQYF
v_call: TRBV29-1; j_call: TRBJ2-1; cdr3_aa: CSASPFSGWYNEQFF
v_call: TRBV7-9; j_call: TRBJ1-4; cdr3_aa: CASSRTGSKEKLFF
v_call: TRBV20-1; j_call: TRBJ1-1; cdr3_aa: CSARFLPSGRPTEAFF